The text below deals with one TCR beta chain. What it binds is not known. This sample is drawn from a study of cytomegalovirus exposure and HLA in healthy donors. Findings and limits, study-wide: Earlier results showed most TCR beta V segments being productive about 87% or about 30% of the time. A few chains tied to CMV proved CMV antigen-specific in vitro. The authors later linked a missense DCLRE1C variant to TCR beta V- and J-gene trimming.

The CDR3 sequence is 19 residues long. In the PCR, 60 Vbeta and 13 Jbeta primers were used. Profiling relied on immunoSEQ multiplex PCR, and the TCRdb table lists in-frame clones only, not all of them. The data contain around 140,000 clones, roughly 72% of them singletons. Donors were ostensibly healthy at sampling, although undocumented immune exposures were probable. The sequencing sample was made of PBMCs. This receptor was taken from a male donor in good health and CMV-seronegative. The gene calls are TRBV21-1 and TRBJ2-7; the table calls TRBD2, which could not be checked here. TRBV21-1 is termed a pseudogene. The CDR3 DNA reads as TGTGCCAGCAGCACCAGACTAGCGGGGGGACCATACCCATCCTACGAGCAGTACTTC. This translates into CASSTRLAGGPYPSYEQYF.